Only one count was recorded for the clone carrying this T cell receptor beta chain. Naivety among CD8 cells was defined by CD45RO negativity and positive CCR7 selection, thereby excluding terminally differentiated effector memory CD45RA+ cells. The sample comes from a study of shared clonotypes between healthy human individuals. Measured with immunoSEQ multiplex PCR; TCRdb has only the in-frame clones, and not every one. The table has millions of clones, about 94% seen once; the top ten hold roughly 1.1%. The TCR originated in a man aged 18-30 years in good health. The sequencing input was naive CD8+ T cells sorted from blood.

For the CDR3, the DNA is TGTGCCTGGAGCGTTACCGGGGGTACTGAGCAGTTCTTC. It codes for CAWSVTGGTEQFF. The J gene is TRBJ2-1, the V gene TRBV30; D perhaps matches TRBD2 (6 bases). Germline assignment: CDR1 GTSNPN and CDR2 SVGIG (reference sequence). Trimming removed 3 bases from V and 9 bases from J, with 15 bases in between. The CDR3 has 13 amino acids.